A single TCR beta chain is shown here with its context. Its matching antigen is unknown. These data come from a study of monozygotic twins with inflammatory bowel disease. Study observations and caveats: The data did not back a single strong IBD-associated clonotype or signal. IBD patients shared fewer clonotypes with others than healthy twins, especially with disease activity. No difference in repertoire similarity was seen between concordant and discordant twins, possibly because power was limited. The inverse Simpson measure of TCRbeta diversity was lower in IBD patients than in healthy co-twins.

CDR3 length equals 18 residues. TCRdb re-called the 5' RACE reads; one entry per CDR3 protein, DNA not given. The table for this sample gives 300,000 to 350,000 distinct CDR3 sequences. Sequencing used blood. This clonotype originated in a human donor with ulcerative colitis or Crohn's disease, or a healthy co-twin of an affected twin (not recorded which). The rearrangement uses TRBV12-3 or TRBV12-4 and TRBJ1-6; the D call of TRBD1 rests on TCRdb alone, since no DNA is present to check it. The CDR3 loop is CASSPRPVWGPPGSPLHF.